The rows below give T cell receptor beta chains drawn from one sample of a study of control samples from healthy donors and cancer patients. Assay: immunoSEQ multiplex PCR; the TCRdb copy retains only in-frame clones and omits some. The data show approximately 140,000 clones, 91% seen once. Sequencing was done on a sample of blood. These TCRs come from a man aged 18 to 29 in good health. CDR3s include the opening cysteine and the closing phenylalanine or tryptophan. The D gene is left open where the match is weak. Some rows have no size entry. The others give once, few or many, or a class for an expanded clone.

CDR3 protein | CDR3 DNA | J gene | clone size | V gene | D gene
CAWSPYGTGYEQYF | TGTGCCTGGAGCCCCTACGGGACAGGGTACGAGCAGTACTTC | TRBJ2-7 | few | TRBV30 | TRBD1
CASSQADRGYGYTF | TGCGCCAGCAGCCAGGCGGACAGGGGTTATGGCTACACCTTC | TRBJ1-2 | . | TRBV4-1 | TRBD1
CASSQVPVGLQPGDYGYTF | TGTGCCAGCAGCCAAGTTCCAGTGGGTCTTCAACCCGGTGACTATGGCTACACCTTC | TRBJ1-2 | . | TRBV3-1/TRBV3-2 | .
CASSGQGYEQYF | TGCGCCAGCAGCGGTCAGGGCTACGAGCAGTACTTC | TRBJ2-7 | . | TRBV5-1 | .
CASSASGTGGATDTQYF | TGTGCCAGCAGTGCCTCTGGGACAGGGGGCGCGACAGATACGCAGTATTTT | TRBJ2-3 | . | TRBV9 | TRBD1
CASSFDGTEQYF | TGTGCCAGCAGCTTTGACGGGACCGAGCAGTACTTC | TRBJ2-7 | . | TRBV5-4 | .
CASSETRDLYNEQFF | TGTGCCAGCAGTGAAACGAGGGACCTATACAATGAGCAGTTCTTC | TRBJ2-1 | . | TRBV6-1 | .
CASSYKENTEAFF | TGTGCCAGCAGTTACAAAGAGAACACTGAAGCTTTCTTT | TRBJ1-1 | . | TRBV6-2/TRBV6-3 | .
CASSQNSNQPQHF | TGCGCCAGCAGCCAAAATAGCAATCAGCCCCAGCATTTT | TRBJ1-5 | . | TRBV4-1 | .
CSVTRARNTEAFF | TGCAGCGTCACGAGGGCTAGGAACACTGAAGCTTTCTTT | TRBJ1-1 | . | TRBV29-1 | .
CASSLGRDEFYEQYF | TGCGCCAGCAGCTTAGGCAGGGACGAGTTCTACGAGCAGTACTTC | TRBJ2-7 | . | TRBV5-1 | .
CAWTGGADTQYF | TGTGCCTGGACAGGGGGTGCAGATACGCAGTATTTT | TRBJ2-3 | . | TRBV30 | TRBD1
CASSTSGTQSYNEQFF | TGTGCCAGTAGTACCTCCGGGACTCAGTCCTACAATGAGCAGTTCTTC | TRBJ2-1 | once | TRBV19 | .
CASSLADEQFF | TGTGCCAGCAGCTTAGCTGATGAGCAGTTCTTC | TRBJ2-1 | . | TRBV7-9 | .
CASSRDGYEQYF | TGTGCCAGCAGCCGAGACGGATACGAGCAGTACTTC | TRBJ2-7 | . | TRBV11-3 | .
CASRWAVNTEAFF | TGTGCCAGCCGGTGGGCAGTCAACACTGAAGCTTTCTTT | TRBJ1-1 | once | TRBV12-3/TRBV12-4 | .
CSVELAGTQETQYF | TGCAGCGTCGAACTAGCGGGGACCCAAGAGACCCAGTACTTC | TRBJ2-5 | . | TRBV29-1 | TRBD2
CASSWGGMNTEAFF | TGTGCCAGCAGTTGGGGGGGGATGAACACTGAAGCTTTCTTT | TRBJ1-1 | . | TRBV6-5 | .
CARSLGELAGYNEQFF | TGTGCCAGAAGCTTGGGAGAGCTAGCGGGGTACAATGAGCAGTTCTTC | TRBJ2-1 | . | TRBV5-3 | TRBD2
CASSLVEVGELFF | TGTGCCAGCAGCTTAGTAGAGGTCGGGGAGCTGTTTTTT | TRBJ2-2 | . | TRBV7-9 | .
CASSFYTNTGELFF | TGTGCCAGCAGCTTCTACACAAACACCGGGGAGCTGTTTTTT | TRBJ2-2 | . | TRBV7-2 | .
CASSLIGGAIDTQYF | TGTGCCAGCAGCTTAATCGGGGGGGCCATTGATACGCAGTATTTT | TRBJ2-3 | . | TRBV5-5 | TRBD2
CASSQTGQYYNEQFF | TGTGCCAGCAGCCAGACGGGACAGTACTACAATGAGCAGTTCTTC | TRBJ2-1 | . | TRBV7-9 | TRBD1
CASSLGLAANTDTQYF | TGCGCCAGCAGCTTGGGACTAGCGGCTAACACAGATACGCAGTATTTT | TRBJ2-3 | once | TRBV5-1 | TRBD2
CSVDPAQGSYNEQFF | TGCAGCGTTGATCCCGCGCAGGGAAGCTACAATGAGCAGTTCTTC | TRBJ2-1 | . | TRBV29-1 | .
CASSLGTGVNTEAFF | TGTGCCAGCAGCTTGGGGACAGGAGTGAACACTGAAGCTTTCTTT | TRBJ1-1 | . | TRBV11-3 | TRBD1
CASSQDHGNTGELFF | TGCGCCAGCAGCCAAGATCACGGGAACACCGGGGAGCTGTTTTTT | TRBJ2-2 | . | TRBV4-3 | .
CASSSPATGDQPQHF | TGTGCCAGCAGCTCCCCAGCGACAGGGGACCAGCCCCAGCATTTT | TRBJ1-5 | . | TRBV11-2 | TRBD1
CASSPGQGLRKLFF | TGCGCCAGCAGCCCGGGACAGGGTTTGAGAAAACTGTTTTTT | TRBJ1-4 | . | TRBV4-3 | TRBD1
CASSLARSRMETQYF | TGTGCCAGCAGCTTAGCGAGGTCAAGGATGGAGACCCAGTACTTC | TRBJ2-5 | . | TRBV7-6 | .
CASSQGQGNNYGYTF | TGCGCCAGCAGCCAAGGCCAGGGCAATAACTATGGCTACACCTTC | TRBJ1-2 | . | TRBV4-1 | .
CASSPTGGSYNSPLHF | TGTGCCAGTAGTCCAACAGGGGGTTCCTATAATTCACCCCTCCACTTT | TRBJ1-6 | . | TRBV19 | TRBD1
CASSYGTGGADTGELFF | TGTGCCAGCAGTTACGGGACAGGGGGCGCCGACACCGGGGAGCTGTTTTTT | TRBJ2-2 | once | TRBV6-2/TRBV6-3 | TRBD1
CASSHLVWDSTDTQYF | TGTGCCAGCAGCCATTTGGTCTGGGACTCCACGGATACCCAGTACTTC | TRBJ2-5 | . | TRBV3-1/TRBV3-2 | .
CASSPGWGMETQYF | TGTGCCAGCAGCCCCGGGTGGGGGATGGAGACCCAGTACTTC | TRBJ2-5 | . | TRBV6-5 | .
CASSHISSYEQYF | TGTGCCAGCAGTCACATTAGCTCCTACGAGCAGTACTTC | TRBJ2-7 | . | TRBV6-5 | .
CASSQDPAGVLPYEQYF | TGCGCCAGCAGCCAAGACCCGGCAGGGGTTCTTCCCTACGAGCAGTACTTC | TRBJ2-7 | . | TRBV4-1 | .
CASSDRNPGQDGYTF | TGTGCCAGCAGTGATAGAAATCCGGGACAGGATGGCTACACCTTC | TRBJ1-2 | . | TRBV2 | TRBD1
CASSLALNNGELFF | TGTGCCAGCAGTTTAGCCCTAAATAACGGGGAGCTGTTTTTT | TRBJ2-2 | . | TRBV27 | .
CASSSQGEWEQFF | TGTGCCAGCAGCTCTCAGGGAGAATGGGAGCAGTTCTTC | TRBJ2-1 | . | TRBV11-2 | .
CASSFSSGLAGDPSTDTQYF | TGTGCCAGCAGCTTCTCGTCGGGACTAGCGGGGGACCCTAGCACAGATACGCAGTATTTT | TRBJ2-3 | . | TRBV5-5 | TRBD2
CAISDSGANQPQHF | TGTGCCATCAGTGATAGCGGAGCCAATCAGCCCCAGCATTTT | TRBJ1-5 | . | TRBV10-3 | .
CASSQGNRATNEKLFF | TGCGCCAGCAGCCAAGGGAATCGGGCAACTAATGAAAAACTGTTTTTT | TRBJ1-4 | . | TRBV4-3 | .
CASSTLAGGPSNTGELFF | TGTGCCAGTAGTACTTTAGCGGGGGGACCTTCGAACACCGGGGAGCTGTTTTTT | TRBJ2-2 | . | TRBV19 | TRBD2
CASSLRRGDTGELFF | TGTGCCAGCAGCTTAAGGCGCGGAGACACCGGGGAGCTGTTTTTT | TRBJ2-2 | . | TRBV7-2 | .